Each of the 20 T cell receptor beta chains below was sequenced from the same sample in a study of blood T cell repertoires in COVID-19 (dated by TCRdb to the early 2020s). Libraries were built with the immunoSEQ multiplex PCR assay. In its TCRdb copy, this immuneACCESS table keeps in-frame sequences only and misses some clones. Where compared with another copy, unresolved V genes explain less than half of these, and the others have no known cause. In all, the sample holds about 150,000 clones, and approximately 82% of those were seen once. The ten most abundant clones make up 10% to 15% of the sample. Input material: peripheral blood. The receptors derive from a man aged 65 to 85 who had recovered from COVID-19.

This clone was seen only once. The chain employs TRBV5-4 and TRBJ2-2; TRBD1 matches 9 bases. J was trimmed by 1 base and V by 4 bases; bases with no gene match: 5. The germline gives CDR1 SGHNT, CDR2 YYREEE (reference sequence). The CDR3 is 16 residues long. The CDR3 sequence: CASSPGTGWNTGELFF. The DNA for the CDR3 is TGTGCCAGCAGCCCGGGGACAGGGTGGAACACCGGGGAGCTGTTTTTT.

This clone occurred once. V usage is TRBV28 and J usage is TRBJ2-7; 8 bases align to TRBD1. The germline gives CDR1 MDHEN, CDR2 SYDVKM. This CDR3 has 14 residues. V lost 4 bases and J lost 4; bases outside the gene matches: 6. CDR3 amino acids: CASSSSGGAYEQYF. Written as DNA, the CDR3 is TGTGCCAGCAGTTCCTCAGGGGGCGCGTACGAGCAGTACTTC.

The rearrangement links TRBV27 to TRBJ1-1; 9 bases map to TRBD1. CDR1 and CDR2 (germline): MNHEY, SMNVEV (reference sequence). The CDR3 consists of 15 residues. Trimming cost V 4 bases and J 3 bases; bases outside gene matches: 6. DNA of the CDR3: TGTGCCAGCAGTTCGCCGGGACAGGGCTACACTGAAGCTTTCTTT. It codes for CASSSPGQGYTEAFF.

CDR3 DNA: TGTGCCAGCAGTGAATCTAGCGGGAGGGCCTCCTACGAGCAGTACTTC. Encoded protein: CASSESSGRASYEQYF. J is TRBJ2-7 and V is TRBV6-1, with 12 bases identical to TRBD2. Per germline, CDR1 MNHNS and CDR2 SASEGT. This CDR3 contains 16 residues. V was clipped by 2 bases and J by 0 bases; unmatched bases: 2.

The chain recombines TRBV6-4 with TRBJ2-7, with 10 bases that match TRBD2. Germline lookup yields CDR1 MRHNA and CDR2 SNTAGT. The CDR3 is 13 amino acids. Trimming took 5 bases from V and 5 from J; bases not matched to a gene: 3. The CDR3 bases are TGTGCCAGCAGTTGGCTAGCGGGAGACGAGCAGTACTTC. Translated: CASSWLAGDEQYF.

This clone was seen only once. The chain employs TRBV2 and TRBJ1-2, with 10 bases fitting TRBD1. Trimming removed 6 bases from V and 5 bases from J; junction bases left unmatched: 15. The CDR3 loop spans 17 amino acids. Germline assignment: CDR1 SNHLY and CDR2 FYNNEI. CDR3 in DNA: TGTGCCAGCAGCTCCGGGACAGGGGCCTTCGGTAATTATGGCTACACCTTC. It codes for CASSSGTGAFGNYGYTF.

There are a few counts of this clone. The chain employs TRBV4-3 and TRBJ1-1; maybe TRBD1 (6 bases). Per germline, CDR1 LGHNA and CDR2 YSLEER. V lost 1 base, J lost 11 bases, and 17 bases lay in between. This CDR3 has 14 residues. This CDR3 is CASSQALTGMRAFF. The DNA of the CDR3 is TGCGCCAGCAGCCAAGCCTTAACAGGGATGCGGGCTTTCTTT.

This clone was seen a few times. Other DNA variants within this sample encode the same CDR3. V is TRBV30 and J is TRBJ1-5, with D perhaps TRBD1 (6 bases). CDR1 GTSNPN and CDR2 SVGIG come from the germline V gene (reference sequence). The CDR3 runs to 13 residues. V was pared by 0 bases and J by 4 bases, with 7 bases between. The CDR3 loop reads CAWSVQGNQPQHF. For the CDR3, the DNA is TGTGCCTGGAGTGTTCAGGGGAATCAGCCCCAGCATTTT.

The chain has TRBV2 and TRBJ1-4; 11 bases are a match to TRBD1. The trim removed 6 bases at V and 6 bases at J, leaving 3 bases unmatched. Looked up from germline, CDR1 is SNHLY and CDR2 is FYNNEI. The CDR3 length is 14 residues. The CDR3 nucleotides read TGTGCCAGCAGAGTGGACAGGGGGCATGAAAAACTGTTTTTT. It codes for CASRVDRGHEKLFF.

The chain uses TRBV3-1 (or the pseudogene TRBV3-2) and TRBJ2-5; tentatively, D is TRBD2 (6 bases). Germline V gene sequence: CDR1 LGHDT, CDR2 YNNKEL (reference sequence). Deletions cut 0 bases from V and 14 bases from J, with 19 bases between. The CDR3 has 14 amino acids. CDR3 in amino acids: CASSQDVIADPPYF. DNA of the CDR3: TGTGCCAGCAGCCAAGATGTAATAGCGGACCCTCCATACTTC.

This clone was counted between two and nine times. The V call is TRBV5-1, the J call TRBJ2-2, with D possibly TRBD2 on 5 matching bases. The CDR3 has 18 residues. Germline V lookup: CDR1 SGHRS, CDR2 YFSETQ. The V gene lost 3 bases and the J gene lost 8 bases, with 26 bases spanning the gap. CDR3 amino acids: CASSSAFLATVPRGELFF. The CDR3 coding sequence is TGCGCCAGCAGCTCGGCCTTTTTAGCGACCGTTCCAAGGGGGGAGCTGTTTTTT.

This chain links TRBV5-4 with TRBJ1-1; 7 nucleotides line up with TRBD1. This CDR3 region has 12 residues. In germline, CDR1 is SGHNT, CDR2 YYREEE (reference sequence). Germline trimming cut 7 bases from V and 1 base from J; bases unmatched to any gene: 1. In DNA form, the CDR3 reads TGTGCCAGCGGGGACAGGAACACTGAAGCTTTCTTT. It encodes CASGDRNTEAFF.

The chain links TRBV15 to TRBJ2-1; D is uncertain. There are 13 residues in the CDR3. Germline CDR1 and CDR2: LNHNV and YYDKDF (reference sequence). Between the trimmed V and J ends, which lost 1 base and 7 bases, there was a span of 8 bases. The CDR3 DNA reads TGTGCCACCAGCAGAGTTGCGGTGAATGAGCAGTTCTTC. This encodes CATSRVAVNEQFF.

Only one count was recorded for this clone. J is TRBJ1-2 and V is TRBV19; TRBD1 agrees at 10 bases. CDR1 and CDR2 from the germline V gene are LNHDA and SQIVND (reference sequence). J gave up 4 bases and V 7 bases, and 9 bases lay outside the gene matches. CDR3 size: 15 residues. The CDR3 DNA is TGTGCCAGTACCAGGGACAGGGGATCCAGCTATGGCTACACCTTC. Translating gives CASTRDRGSSYGYTF.

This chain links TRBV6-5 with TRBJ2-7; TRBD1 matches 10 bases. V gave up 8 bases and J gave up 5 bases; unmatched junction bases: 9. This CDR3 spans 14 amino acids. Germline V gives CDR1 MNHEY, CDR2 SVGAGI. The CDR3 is CASRSGTGVNEQYF. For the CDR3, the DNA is TGTGCCAGCCGATCCGGGACAGGGGTCAACGAGCAGTACTTC.

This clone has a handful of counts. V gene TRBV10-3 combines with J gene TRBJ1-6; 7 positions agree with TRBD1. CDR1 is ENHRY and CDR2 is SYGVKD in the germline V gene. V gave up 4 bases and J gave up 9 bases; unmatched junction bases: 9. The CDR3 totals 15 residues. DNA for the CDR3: TGTGCCATCAGTGTTTCAAGGGGGCTCGGTTCACCCCTCCACTTT. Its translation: CAISVSRGLGSPLHF.

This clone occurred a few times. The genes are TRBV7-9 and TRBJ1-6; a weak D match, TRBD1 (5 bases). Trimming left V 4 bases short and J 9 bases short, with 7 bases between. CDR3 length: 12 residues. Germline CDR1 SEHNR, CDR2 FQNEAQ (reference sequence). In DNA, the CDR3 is TGTGCCAGCAGCTACGGGGGTTCACCCCTCCACTTT. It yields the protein CASSYGGSPLHF.

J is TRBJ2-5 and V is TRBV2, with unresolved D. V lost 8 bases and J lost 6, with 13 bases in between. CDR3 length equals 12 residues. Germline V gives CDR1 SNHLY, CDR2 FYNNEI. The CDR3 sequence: CASSEDLKTQYF. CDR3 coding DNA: TGTGCCAGCTCAGAGGATTTGAAGACCCAGTACTTC. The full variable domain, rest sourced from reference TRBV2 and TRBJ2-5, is EPEVTQTPSHQVTQMGQEVILRCVPISNHLYFYWYRQILGQKVEFLVSFYNNEISEKSEIFDDQFSVERPDGSNFTLKIRSTKLEDSAMYFCASSEDLKTQYFGPGTRLLVL.

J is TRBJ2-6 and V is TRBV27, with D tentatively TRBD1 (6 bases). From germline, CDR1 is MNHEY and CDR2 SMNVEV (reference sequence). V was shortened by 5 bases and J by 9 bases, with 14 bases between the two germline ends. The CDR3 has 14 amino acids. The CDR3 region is CASSLQGRGNVLTF. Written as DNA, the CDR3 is TGTGCCAGCAGTCTTCAGGGGCGTGGCAACGTCCTGACTTTC.

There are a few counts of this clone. CDR3 sequence (DNA): TGTGCCAGCAGTAAAAGCGGGCAGACAACTAACTATGGCTACACCTTC. Amino acids: CASSKSGQTTNYGYTF. This chain links TRBV6-6 with TRBJ1-2; D remains unclear. Germline V gene data show CDR1 as MNHNY and CDR2 as SVGAGI (reference sequence). This CDR3 spans 16 amino acids. The germline V and J ends were trimmed by 5 bases and 0 bases, with 16 bases remaining between them.